This T cell receptor (beta chain) is drawn from a study of T cells in Graves' hyperthyroidism and ophthalmopathy. The CDR3 spans 14 residues. As for this clonotype: What it binds is unknown. This may be a read error, as it is one base from a much larger clone.

Authors of the study amplified TCR beta CDR3 regions from RNA transcripts. RT-PCR in the first round (using the HTBI primer set) targeted the TCR CDR3. TCRdb re-called the multiplex PCR reads through MiXCR, storing one row per CDR3 protein. The sample shows 280,000 or so distinct CDR3 sequences, roughly 15% of them seen only once. Newly diagnosed hyperthyroidism, duration under 2 months, in patients aged 18 to 65. Patients with uncontrolled infections, other autoimmune diseases, pregnancy or lactation were excluded. Extraction of PBMCs used 9 to 10 ml of fresh peripheral blood. Notes on the study in general: Most thyroid clonotypes expanded above 0.001 appeared in blood too.

The chain recombines TRBV12-3 or TRBV12-4 with TRBJ1-5; TRBD1 agrees at 7 bases. Sequences were obtained from blood. The TCR sequence derives from a woman aged 50 to 60 with Graves' hyperthyroidism that later progressed to Graves' ophthalmopathy. In nucleotides, the CDR3 is TGTACCAGCAGTCCCGAGGGGGCCCAACAGCCCCAGCATTTT. It translates to CTSSPEGAQQPQHF.